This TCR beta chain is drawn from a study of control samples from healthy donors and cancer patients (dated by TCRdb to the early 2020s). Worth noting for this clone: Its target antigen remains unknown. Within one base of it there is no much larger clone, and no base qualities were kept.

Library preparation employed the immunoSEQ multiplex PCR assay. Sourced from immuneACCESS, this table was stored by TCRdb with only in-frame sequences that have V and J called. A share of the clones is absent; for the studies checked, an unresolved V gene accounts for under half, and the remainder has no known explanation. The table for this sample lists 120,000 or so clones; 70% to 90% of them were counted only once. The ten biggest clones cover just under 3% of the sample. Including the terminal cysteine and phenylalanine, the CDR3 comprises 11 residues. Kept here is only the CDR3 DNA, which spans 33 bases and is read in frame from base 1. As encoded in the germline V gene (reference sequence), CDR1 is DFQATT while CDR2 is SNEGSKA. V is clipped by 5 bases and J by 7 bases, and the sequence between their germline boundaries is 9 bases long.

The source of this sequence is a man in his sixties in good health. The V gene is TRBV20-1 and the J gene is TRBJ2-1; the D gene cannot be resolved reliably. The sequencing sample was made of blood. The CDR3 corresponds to CSAGRVNEQFF. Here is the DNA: TGCAGTGCTGGCAGAGTAAATGAGCAGTTCTTC.